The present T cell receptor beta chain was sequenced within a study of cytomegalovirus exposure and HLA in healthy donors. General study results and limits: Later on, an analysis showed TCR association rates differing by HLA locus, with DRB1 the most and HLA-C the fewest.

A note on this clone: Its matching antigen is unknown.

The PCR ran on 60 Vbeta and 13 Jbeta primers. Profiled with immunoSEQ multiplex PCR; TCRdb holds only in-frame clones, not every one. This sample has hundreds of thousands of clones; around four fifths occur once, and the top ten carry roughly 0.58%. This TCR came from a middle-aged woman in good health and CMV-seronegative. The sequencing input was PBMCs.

The CDR3 region is CAWSDWNTEAFF. The CDR3 nucleotides read TGTGCCTGGTCCGACTGGAACACTGAAGCTTTCTTT. The J gene is TRBJ1-1, the V gene TRBV30, with D uncertain. Trimming took 5 bases from V and 1 from J, leaving 8 bases between them. CDR1 GTSNPN and CDR2 SVGIG come from the germline V gene (reference sequence). This CDR3 has 12 amino acids. Full variable domain (missing parts from reference TRBV30 and TRBJ1-1): SQTIHQWPATLVQPVGSPLSLECTVEGTSNPNLYWYRQAAGRGLQLLFYSVGIGQISSEVPQNLSASRPQDRQFILSSKKLLLSDSGFYLCAWSDWNTEAFFGQGTRLTVV.